This T cell receptor (beta chain) was sequenced for a study of T-cell memory formation after mild COVID-19. A single record per CDR3 protein comes from TCRdb applying MiXCR to the 5' RACE reads. The repertoire holds roughly 240,000 distinct CDR3 sequences, with just over 15% as singletons. This clonotype has more than one count but fewer than ten. V was pared by 0 bases and J by 11 bases, with 4 bases of the junction left unmatched. Germline values: CDR1 LNHNV, CDR2 YYDKDF (reference sequence). CDR3 length equals 13 residues. This TCR was recovered from an adult woman who had mild COVID-19 (a few samples of this study predate the infection). Cell type and time point are not known. The material sequenced was PBMCs or a T cell subset sorted from them (not recorded which). This chain uses TRBV15 with TRBJ2-1; 7 bases are shared with TRBD2. The CDR3 bases are TGTGCCACCAGCAGAGATAACGGGAGGCAGCAGTTCTTC. Amino acid sequence: CATSRDNGRQQFF.